This T cell receptor beta chain stems from a study of T-cell memory formation after mild COVID-19. Whole-study context: Across donors, TCR clusters were largely donor specific.

General study results and limits: Pre-infection memory contained some responding clones, which suggested that cross-reactive memory had joined.

From 5'RACE with constant-segment primers came TCR alpha and TCR beta cDNA libraries that carried sample barcodes and UMIs. TCRdb redid the calling of the 5' RACE reads with MiXCR, one entry per CDR3 protein. The sample includes about 450,000 distinct CDR3 sequences, 20% to 30% of them seen just once. This clonotype was counted at least ten times. Its antigen remains unknown. Sequencing was carried out using PBMCs or a T cell subset sorted from them (not recorded which). The receptor was isolated from an adult woman who had mild COVID-19 (a few samples of this study predate the infection). Cell type and time point are not known.

CDR3 residues: CASSRDGSNQPQHF. In DNA form, the CDR3 reads TGTGCCAGCAGTAGGGACGGTAGCAATCAGCCCCAGCATTTT. The rearrangement joins TRBV6-6 to TRBJ1-5, with TRBD1 as a possible D gene (5 bases). The germline gives CDR1 MNHNY, CDR2 SVGAGI (reference sequence). The CDR3 loop spans 14 amino acids. Trimming took off 5 bases at V and 0 bases at J, with 8 bases between the two ends.